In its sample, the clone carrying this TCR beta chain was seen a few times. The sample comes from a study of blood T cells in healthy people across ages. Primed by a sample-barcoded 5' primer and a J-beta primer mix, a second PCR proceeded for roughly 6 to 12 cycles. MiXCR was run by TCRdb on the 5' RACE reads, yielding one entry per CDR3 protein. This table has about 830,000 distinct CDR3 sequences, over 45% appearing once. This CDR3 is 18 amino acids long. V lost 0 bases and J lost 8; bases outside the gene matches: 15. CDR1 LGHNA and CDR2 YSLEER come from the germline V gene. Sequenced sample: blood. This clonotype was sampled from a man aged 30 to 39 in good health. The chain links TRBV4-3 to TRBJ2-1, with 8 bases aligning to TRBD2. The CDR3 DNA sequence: TGCGCCAGCAGCCAAGATGGGGTAGCGGGACCAACACCCGATGAGCAGTTCTTC. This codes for CASSQDGVAGPTPDEQFF.